A selection of T cell receptor beta chains follows, all from one sample in a study of OX40 agonist ivuxolimab in advanced cancers. Sequencing was performed with immunoSEQ multiplex PCR; in TCRdb, only in-frame clones are kept and a portion is missing. The sample holds under 25,000 clones, around 85% seen once. The sequences come from CD4+ or CD8+ T cells sorted from blood, collected in a trial of the OX40 agonist ivuxolimab. Every receptor here comes from an adult with an advanced solid tumor such as melanoma, head and neck, liver or kidney cancer. CDR3s include the opening cysteine and the closing phenylalanine or tryptophan. Each record gives: clone size, V gene, J gene, D gene, CDR3 protein, CDR3 DNA. D genes are given only for firm matches. Expanded clones get a size class; other rows say once, few or many, or leave the size out.

abundance: NA; v_gene: TRBV7-9; j_gene: TRBJ1-2; d_gene: NA; CDR3aa: CASSPSGEHYGYTF; CDR3nt: TGTGCCAGCAGCCCCAGCGGCGAGCACTATGGCTACACCTTC
abundance: NA; v_gene: TRBV7-8; j_gene: TRBJ2-3; d_gene: TRBD2; CDR3aa: CASSPLAGARTDTQYF; CDR3nt: TGTGCCAGCAGCCCTCTAGCGGGGGCCCGCACAGATACGCAGTATTTT
abundance: once; v_gene: TRBV7-2; j_gene: TRBJ2-5; d_gene: TRBD2; CDR3aa: CASSPSGGETQYF; CDR3nt: TGTGCCAGCAGCCCTAGCGGGGGAGAGACCCAGTACTTC
abundance: NA; v_gene: TRBV5-8; j_gene: TRBJ1-4; d_gene: NA; CDR3aa: CASTPRGNEKLFF; CDR3nt: TGTGCCAGCACCCCCCGGGGGAATGAAAAACTGTTTTTT
abundance: NA; v_gene: TRBV2; j_gene: TRBJ1-1; d_gene: NA; CDR3aa: CAGLPRQGQNTEAFF; CDR3nt: TGTGCCGGGCTTCCCCGCCAAGGACAGAACACTGAAGCTTTCTTT
abundance: NA; v_gene: TRBV4-3; j_gene: TRBJ2-3; d_gene: TRBD2; CDR3aa: CASSQEGRLAGGTDTQYF; CDR3nt: TGCGCCAGCAGCCAAGAAGGCCGACTAGCGGGGGGCACAGATACGCAGTATTTT
abundance: NA; v_gene: TRBV4-1; j_gene: TRBJ2-5; d_gene: NA; CDR3aa: CASSQDRDLETQYF; CDR3nt: TGCGCCAGCAGCCAAGATAGGGATTTGGAGACCCAGTACTTC
abundance: few; v_gene: TRBV25-1; j_gene: TRBJ2-7; d_gene: NA; CDR3aa: CASGNAGPYEQYF; CDR3nt: TGTGCCAGCGGAAACGCGGGACCTTACGAGCAGTACTTC
abundance: NA; v_gene: TRBV6-4; j_gene: TRBJ1-2; d_gene: TRBD1; CDR3aa: CASSDSGTGLGGYTF; CDR3nt: TGTGCCAGCAGTGACTCCGGGACAGGGTTGGGCGGCTACACCTTC
abundance: NA; v_gene: TRBV5-1; j_gene: TRBJ2-5; d_gene: NA; CDR3aa: CASSLAPSQETQYF; CDR3nt: TGCGCCAGCAGCTTGGCTCCTAGCCAAGAGACCCAGTACTTC
abundance: NA; v_gene: TRBV2; j_gene: TRBJ2-5; d_gene: NA; CDR3aa: CASSEGATARGETQYF; CDR3nt: TGTGCCAGCAGTGAAGGGGCGACCGCCCGGGGAGAGACCCAGTACTTC
abundance: NA; v_gene: TRBV4-3; j_gene: TRBJ2-7; d_gene: TRBD1; CDR3aa: CASSQSGTGEYEQYF; CDR3nt: TGCGCCAGCAGCCAATCCGGGACAGGGGAATACGAGCAGTACTTC
abundance: NA; v_gene: TRBV19; j_gene: TRBJ1-5; d_gene: NA; CDR3aa: CASSITGFGGNQPQHF; CDR3nt: TGTGCCAGTAGTATAACGGGTTTCGGGGGCAATCAGCCCCAGCATTTT
abundance: NA; v_gene: TRBV18; j_gene: TRBJ2-3; d_gene: TRBD2; CDR3aa: CASSASGSTDTQYF; CDR3nt: TGTGCCTCGTCGGCTAGCGGTAGCACAGATACGCAGTATTTT
abundance: NA; v_gene: TRBV5-1; j_gene: TRBJ1-2; d_gene: NA; CDR3aa: CASSLAAGRRTNYGYTF; CDR3nt: TGCGCCAGCAGCTTGGCGGCAGGGAGAAGGACTAACTATGGCTACACCTTC
abundance: NA; v_gene: TRBV7-8; j_gene: TRBJ1-4; d_gene: NA; CDR3aa: CASSLAGGEKLFF; CDR3nt: TGTGCCAGCAGCTTAGCGGGGGGGGAAAAACTGTTTTTT
abundance: NA; v_gene: TRBV13; j_gene: TRBJ1-1; d_gene: NA; CDR3aa: CASSPRERNTEAFF; CDR3nt: TGTGCCAGCAGCCCCCGGGAGAGAAACACTGAAGCTTTCTTT
abundance: NA; v_gene: TRBV7-8; j_gene: TRBJ1-1; d_gene: NA; CDR3aa: CASSLVGSNRANTEAFF; CDR3nt: TGTGCCAGCAGCTTAGTGGGGTCCAACAGAGCGAACACTGAAGCTTTCTTT
abundance: NA; v_gene: TRBV9; j_gene: TRBJ2-1; d_gene: TRBD2; CDR3aa: CASSAASGSYNEQFF; CDR3nt: TGTGCCAGCAGCGCTGCTAGCGGCTCCTACAATGAGCAGTTCTTC
abundance: NA; v_gene: TRBV5-4; j_gene: TRBJ2-7; d_gene: NA; CDR3aa: CASSLGGRPEQYF; CDR3nt: TGTGCCAGCAGCTTAGGCGGCCGGCCCGAGCAGTACTTC
abundance: NA; v_gene: TRBV7-6; j_gene: TRBJ2-1; d_gene: TRBD1; CDR3aa: CASSPGQGEQFF; CDR3nt: TGTGCCAGCAGCCCTGGACAGGGTGAGCAGTTCTTC
abundance: once; v_gene: TRBV9; j_gene: TRBJ2-2; d_gene: NA; CDR3aa: CASSVDGGASTGELFF; CDR3nt: TGTGCCAGCAGCGTAGACGGGGGTGCTAGCACCGGGGAGCTGTTTTTT
abundance: NA; v_gene: TRBV5-1; j_gene: TRBJ2-7; d_gene: NA; CDR3aa: CASSLGRSQNEQYF; CDR3nt: TGCGCCAGCAGCTTGGGACGGAGTCAGAACGAGCAGTACTTC
abundance: NA; v_gene: TRBV7-2; j_gene: TRBJ1-5; d_gene: TRBD1; CDR3aa: CASSIQGNQPQHF; CDR3nt: TGTGCCAGCAGCATACAGGGGAATCAGCCCCAGCATTTT
abundance: NA; v_gene: TRBV5-4; j_gene: TRBJ2-2; d_gene: NA; CDR3aa: CASSLGRGVNTGELFF; CDR3nt: TGTGCCAGCAGCTTGGGAAGGGGGGTGAACACCGGGGAGCTGTTTTTT
abundance: NA; v_gene: TRBV5-1; j_gene: TRBJ1-1; d_gene: NA; CDR3aa: CASRDSMNTEAFF; CDR3nt: TGCGCCAGCAGGGACAGTATGAACACTGAAGCTTTCTTT
abundance: NA; v_gene: TRBV29-1; j_gene: TRBJ2-3; d_gene: NA; CDR3aa: CSVDRDTQYF; CDR3nt: TGCAGCGTTGACAGGGATACGCAGTATTTT
abundance: NA; v_gene: TRBV27; j_gene: TRBJ1-4; d_gene: TRBD1; CDR3aa: CAGSLRDAGQRNEKLFF; CDR3nt: TGTGCCGGCAGTTTAAGGGACGCGGGACAGCGTAATGAAAAACTGTTTTTT
abundance: NA; v_gene: TRBV6-5; j_gene: TRBJ2-7; d_gene: NA; CDR3aa: CASSYSSQGEPEQYF; CDR3nt: TGTGCCAGCAGTTACTCGAGTCAGGGAGAGCCCGAGCAGTACTTC
abundance: NA; v_gene: TRBV6-4; j_gene: TRBJ2-1; d_gene: TRBD2; CDR3aa: CASSESGGAYNEQFF; CDR3nt: TGTGCCAGCAGTGAAAGCGGGGGGGCCTACAATGAGCAGTTCTTC
abundance: NA; v_gene: TRBV5-1; j_gene: TRBJ2-3; d_gene: NA; CDR3aa: CASSPDPATDTQYF; CDR3nt: TGCGCCAGCAGCCCGGATCCCGCCACAGATACGCAGTATTTT
abundance: NA; v_gene: TRBV12-1; j_gene: TRBJ2-7; d_gene: NA; CDR3aa: CASSFVLAGGYEQYF; CDR3nt: TGTGCCAGCAGCTTTGTATTAGCGGGGGGCTACGAGCAGTACTTC
abundance: NA; v_gene: TRBV7-8; j_gene: TRBJ2-1; d_gene: NA; CDR3aa: CASSLGWSVKNEQFF; CDR3nt: TGTGCCAGCAGCTTAGGGTGGAGTGTGAAGAATGAGCAGTTCTTC
abundance: NA; v_gene: TRBV6-4; j_gene: TRBJ1-6; d_gene: NA; CDR3aa: CASKLSTGNSPLHF; CDR3nt: TGTGCCAGCAAACTAAGTACGGGGAATTCACCCCTCCACTTT
abundance: NA; v_gene: TRBV11-2; j_gene: TRBJ2-3; d_gene: TRBD2; CDR3aa: CASSFRLAGGTDTQYF; CDR3nt: TGTGCCAGCAGCTTTAGGCTAGCGGGGGGCACAGATACGCAGTATTTT
abundance: NA; v_gene: TRBV7-2; j_gene: TRBJ2-7; d_gene: NA; CDR3aa: CASSLADSITYEQYF; CDR3nt: TGTGCCAGCAGCCTAGCCGACAGCATCACCTACGAGCAGTACTTC
abundance: once; v_gene: TRBV18; j_gene: TRBJ2-1; d_gene: NA; CDR3aa: CASSPARGDNEQFF; CDR3nt: TGTGCCAGCTCACCGGCCAGGGGGGACAATGAGCAGTTCTTC
abundance: NA; v_gene: TRBV6-5; j_gene: TRBJ1-1; d_gene: TRBD1; CDR3aa: CASSQIRQGKAFF; CDR3nt: TGTGCCAGCAGTCAAATAAGACAGGGAAAAGCTTTCTTT
abundance: NA; v_gene: TRBV19; j_gene: TRBJ2-1; d_gene: TRBD2; CDR3aa: CASSLAGGPDEQFF; CDR3nt: TGTGCCAGTAGCTTAGCGGGAGGGCCGGATGAGCAGTTCTTC
abundance: once; v_gene: TRBV19; j_gene: TRBJ1-5; d_gene: NA; CDR3aa: CASSIMGAEASYQPQHF; CDR3nt: TGTGCCAGTAGTATTATGGGGGCAGAGGCGAGTTATCAGCCCCAGCATTTT
abundance: NA; v_gene: TRBV5-4; j_gene: TRBJ1-3; d_gene: TRBD1; CDR3aa: CASSLGGGSGDTIYF; CDR3nt: TGTGCCAGCAGCTTGGGAGGGGGCTCTGGAGACACCATATATTTT
abundance: NA; v_gene: TRBV7-7; j_gene: TRBJ2-1; d_gene: TRBD2; CDR3aa: CASSHGSSGGTSEQFF; CDR3nt: TGTGCTAGCAGCCATGGGTCTAGCGGGGGGACTAGTGAGCAGTTCTTC